One sample yielded the 31 T cell receptor beta chains listed below, sequenced in a study of tumor-infiltrating lymphocytes in primary liver carcinoma. The template, approximately 500 ng total RNA, yielded TCR beta cDNA made with a constant-region primer. TCR beta libraries came from three nested multiplex PCR rounds using slightly modified ARM-PCR. With TRBV1-TRBV30 forward primers and a C-beta reverse primer, the first two PCR rounds were run for approximately 10 cycles each. TCRdb reprocessed the multiplex PCR reads via MiXCR and lists one record per CDR3 protein. The data contain 310,000 or so distinct CDR3 sequences, around three fifths of them singletons. For blood RNA, unsorted whole blood served as the source, and germline DNA was extracted too. Sequencing was done on a sample of peripheral blood. These receptors originate from a man between 35 and 55 years old with primary liver carcinoma and hepatitis B virus infection.

This clonotype was seen many times. The chain employs TRBV10-3 and TRBJ1-1, with D uncertain. Per the germline V gene, CDR1 is ENHRY and CDR2 is SYGVKD. The V gene lost 3 bases and the J gene lost 4 bases, with 12 bases spanning the gap. CDR3 size: 14 residues. CDR3 DNA: TGTGCCATCAGTGAAGTGGGAAGAACCACTGAAGCTTTCTTT. Its translation is CAISEVGRTTEAFF.

This clonotype was seen only once. The junction does not match germline at one end; this may be a read error. This chain connects TRBV4-3 to TRBJ2-3; D remains ambiguous. Germline lookup yields CDR1 LGHNA and CDR2 YSLEER. The CDR3 runs 17 residues. CDR3 bases: TGCGCCAGCAGCCATAAGATGGGTTTTTGCGGCACATATACGCAGTATTTT. It yields the protein CASSHKMGFCGTYTQYF.

Points on this clonotype: This may come from a read error, since a much larger clone is one base off. This rearrangement joins TRBV10-3 to TRBJ2-2, with D perhaps TRBD1 (5 bases). V was pared by 7 bases and J by 0 bases, with 12 bases between. Germline CDR1 reads ENHRY; CDR2 reads SYGVKD. CDR3 length: 15 residues. The CDR3 bases are TGTGCCATCATAGGCACAGGCCCGAACACCGGGGAGCTGTTTTTT. Its protein is CAIIGTGPNTGELFF.

The count of this clonotype is one. This chain links TRBV12-3 or TRBV12-4 with TRBJ2-7; no clear D. The length of the CDR3 is 15 residues. Trimming took 7 bases from V and 3 from J, leaving 19 bases between them. This CDR3 reads CASKDNSAMGYEQYF. CDR3 nucleotides: TGTGCCAGCAAGGATAATTCGGCGATGGGCTACGAGCAGTACTTC.

The table lists this clonotype with many counts. V is TRBV4-1 and J is TRBJ1-4; weak D call: TRBD1 (5 bases). The V gene lost 2 bases and the J gene lost 0 bases, with 13 bases spanning the gap. Germline V gene data show CDR1 as MGHRA and CDR2 as YSYEKL. The CDR3 extends over 17 amino acids. Written as DNA, the CDR3 is TGCGCCAGCAGCCAAAGTGGAACAGGCCCAACTAATGAAAAACTGTTTTTT. Amino acids: CASSQSGTGPTNEKLFF.

Regarding this clonotype: An end of the junction does not agree with germline; a read error may underlie this. The chain is built from TRBV10-3 and TRBJ2-1; 11 nucleotides line up with TRBD1. The germline gives CDR1 ENHRY, CDR2 SYGVKD. CDR3 size: 17 residues. The DNA of the CDR3 is TGTGCCATCAGTGGTTGGACAGGGGGCGAGGTCGCCAATGATCAGTTCTTC. Translating gives CAISGWTGGEVANDQFF.

V usage is TRBV5-1 and J usage is TRBJ2-7; 8 nucleotides align to TRBD2. The CDR3 spans 13 residues. V lost 7 bases and J lost 2; bases outside the gene matches: 5. The germline gives CDR1 SGHRS, CDR2 YFSETQ. CDR3 coding DNA: TGCGCCAGCGGGAGCGGGAGTGCCTACGAGCAGTACTTC. This translates into CASGSGSAYEQYF.

Many counts were recorded for this clonotype. J is TRBJ2-7 and V is TRBV4-2; weak D call: TRBD2 (5 bases). The CDR3 length is 15 residues. Germline V gives CDR1 LGHNA, CDR2 YNFKEQ. Trimming cost V 5 bases and J 2 bases, with 16 bases left between them. The CDR3 coding sequence is TGTGCCAGCAGCGCGGGTGGCTTACAAACCTACGAGCAGTACTTC. This sequence encodes CASSAGGLQTYEQYF.

About this clonotype itself: Since a much larger clone is just one base distant, this may be a read error. This is likely a read error, given that the CDR3 carries no conserved phenylalanine or tryptophan at its end. The chain couples TRBV12-3 or TRBV12-4 to TRBJ2-7; D possibly corresponds to TRBD1 (6 bases). Deletions cut 6 bases from V and 7 bases from J, with 13 bases between. The CDR3 is made up of 12 amino acids. The CDR3 DNA follows: TGTGCCAGCAGCTTTAACAGGGTAGAGCAGTACTCC. Its protein product is CASSFNRVEQYS.

The V and J genes are TRBV4-2 and TRBJ2-1, with 8 bases fitting TRBD2. Losses at the gene ends were 3 bases for V and 10 bases for J; bases not matched to a gene: 14. This CDR3 contains 16 residues. Germline V gene sequence: CDR1 LGHNA, CDR2 YNFKEQ. CDR3 coding DNA: TGTGCCAGCAGCCACGGATTGCAAAATGTAGCGGGAGAGCAGTTCTTC. Amino acid sequence: CASSHGLQNVAGEQFF.

As regards this clonotype: An end of the junction differs from the germline gene, which may be a read error. The chain is built from TRBV6-5 and TRBJ1-4; D might be TRBD1 (5 bases). The CDR3 contains 14 residues. Germline V gives CDR1 MNHEY, CDR2 SVGAGI. This CDR3 is CASSPGRTNEKLCF. CDR3 bases: TGTGCCAGCAGTCCGGGACGGACGAATGAAAAACTGTGTTTT.

This clonotype was found a few times. The chain is built from TRBV19 and TRBJ2-5, with unresolved D. The germline V gene encodes CDR1 LNHDA and CDR2 SQIVND (reference sequence). Deletions cut 3 bases from V and 5 bases from J, with 13 bases between. CDR3 length: 14 amino acids. CDR3 bases: TGTGCCAGTAGTATTACCCGATACCGGGAGACCCAGTACTTC. Its protein is CASSITRYRETQYF.

Concerning this clonotype itself: The junction departs from germline at one end; a sequencing error may be responsible. The chain couples TRBV11-2 to TRBJ2-1; D remains unclear. Per the germline V gene, CDR1 is SGHAT and CDR2 is FQNNGV. CDR3 length equals 16 residues. The CDR3 nucleotides are TGTGCCAGCAGCTTAGTCAGACGGAGCCTCTACAATGAGCAGCTCTTC. Its translation: CASSLVRRSLYNEQLF.

This chain connects TRBV4-1 to TRBJ2-1; no clear D gene. Per germline, CDR1 MGHRA and CDR2 YSYEKL. V shed 5 bases and J shed 6 bases, with 14 bases lying between them. The CDR3 sequence is 14 residues long. The CDR3 region has the DNA TGCGCCAGCAGCTTGGTCGGGCCCCTCAATGAGCAGTTCTTC. Its protein product is CASSLVGPLNEQFF.

As concerns this clonotype: Germline is not matched at one junction end, which may reflect a read error. The V and J genes are TRBV6-6 and TRBJ2-7; no reliable D call. The germline V gene encodes CDR1 MNHNY and CDR2 SVGAGI (reference sequence). This CDR3 spans 11 amino acids. CDR3 nucleotides: TGTGCCAGCGGTTACTTGAACGAGCAGTACTTC. Its protein is CASGYLNEQYF.

As regards this clonotype: An end of the junction differs from the germline gene, which may be a read error. The J gene is TRBJ2-1, the V gene TRBV11-3; possible D gene TRBD1, 5 bases. Germline V CDR1 and CDR2: SGHNT, YENEEA. This CDR3 comprises 15 residues. The CDR3 nucleotides read TGTGCCGGCAGCTTAGGGTACAGGCCCACGGATGAGCATTTCTTC. It encodes CAGSLGYRPTDEHFF.

Notes on this clonotype: A read error is possible here, since a much larger clone lies one base away. V is TRBV29-1 and J is TRBJ1-1; tentative D call: TRBD1 (6 bases). Germline CDR1 is SQVTM and CDR2 is ANQGSEA. The length of the CDR3 is 14 residues. With 4 bases removed from V and 5 bases from J, the gap between germline ends came to 17 bases. The CDR3 coding sequence is TGCAGCGTTGTATCCTACAGGGAAAATACTGAAGCTTTCTTT. Its protein is CSVVSYRENTEAFF.

About this clonotype itself: The junction differs from germline at one of its ends, possibly a read error. The V gene is TRBV2, the J gene TRBJ1-6; D is possibly TRBD1 (6 bases). The CDR3 sequence is 13 residues long. Germline CDR1 SNHLY, CDR2 FYNNEI. The CDR3 reads CARQQGFNSLLHF. As DNA, the CDR3 is TGTGCCAGACAACAGGGTTTTAATTCACTCCTCCACTTT. The variable domain in full, with the rest retrieved from reference TRBV2 and TRBJ1-6, is EPEVTQTPSHQVTQMGQEVILRCVPISNHLYFYWYRQILGQKVEFLVSFYNNEISEKSEIFDDQFSVERPDGSNFTLKIRSTKLEDSAMYFCARQQGFNSLLHFGNGTRLTVT.

This clonotype has only one observation. This likely comes from a read error, as the CDR3 has no conserved phenylalanine or tryptophan at its end. The chain employs TRBV11-2 and TRBJ1-2; D unresolved. In germline, CDR1 is SGHAT, CDR2 FQNNGV. The length of the CDR3 is 11 residues. The CDR3 reads CASGFRGGYTL. The CDR3 DNA sequence: TGTGCCAGCGGCTTCCGGGGAGGCTACACCCTC.

Ten or more counts support this clonotype. A much larger clone differs from this one at a single base, so this may be a read error. In this CDR3 the conserved last residue, phenylalanine or tryptophan, is missing, so a read error is likely. V usage is TRBV11-1 and J usage is TRBJ2-1; D unclear. V lost 0 bases and J lost 3, with 6 bases in between. Looked up from germline, CDR1 is SGHAT and CDR2 is FQDESV (reference sequence). This CDR3 region has 14 residues. The CDR3 DNA reads TGTGCCAGCAGCTTAGCCCGCGTCTACAATGAGCAGTTCCTC. Amino acid sequence: CASSLARVYNEQFL.

This clonotype was counted ten times or more. The CDR3 coding sequence is TGTGCCAGCAGCCAAGTCCTAGCGGACCAAGAGACCCAGTACTTC. Translation gives CASSQVLADQETQYF. The genes are TRBV4-2 and TRBJ2-5, with TRBD2 identical over 7 bases. The CDR3 consists of 15 residues. V trimming: 1 base; J trimming: 0 bases; junction bases outside the gene matches: 2. Looked up from germline, CDR1 is LGHNA and CDR2 is YNFKEQ.

This clonotype was observed many times. This chain links TRBV6-1 with TRBJ2-7; no reliable D call. V lost 2 bases and J lost 0, with 5 bases in between. The CDR3 contains 13 residues. Germline loops: CDR1 MNHNS, CDR2 SASEGT. The CDR3 protein is CASSENDSYEQYF. The CDR3 coding sequence is TGTGCCAGCAGTGAAAATGACTCCTACGAGCAGTACTTC.

This clonotype was observed a single time. The CDR3 DNA reads as TGTGCCAGCAGCTTAGACCAGCGAGAGGTCAATGAGCAGTTCTTC. Translated, it gives CASSLDQREVNEQFF. This chain connects TRBV11-2 to TRBJ2-1; D is undetermined. V shed 0 bases and J shed 6 bases, with 12 bases lying between them. Germline V lookup: CDR1 SGHAT, CDR2 FQNNGV. The CDR3 is 15 amino acids.

The CDR3 DNA is TGTGCCAGCAGCACACGACTAGTAGGAGCGATTCTCTCCTACAATGAGCAGTTCTTC. Translated, it gives CASSTRLVGAILSYNEQFF. The V and J genes are TRBV11-2 and TRBJ2-1; the D gene is possibly TRBD2 (6 bases). CDR3 length equals 19 residues. Germline V gene lookup returns CDR1 SGHAT and CDR2 FQNNGV. V was shortened by 5 bases and J by 0 bases, with 23 bases between the two germline ends.

This chain uses TRBV12-3 or TRBV12-4 with TRBJ2-5; D tentatively reads TRBD1 or TRBD2 (5 bases each). There are 14 residues in the CDR3. V shed 5 bases and J shed 4 bases, with 14 bases lying between them. DNA for the CDR3: TGTGCCAGCAGTGAGGCCAGGGCGGGAGAGACCCAGTACTTC. Residues: CASSEARAGETQYF.

The chain combines TRBV7-9 with TRBJ1-2, with 8 bases lining up with TRBD1. CDR1 is SEHNR and CDR2 is FQNEAQ in the germline V gene (reference sequence). The CDR3 consists of 14 residues. V lost 6 bases, J lost 6 bases, and 9 bases stayed unmatched. In DNA form, the CDR3 reads TGTGCCAGCAGAACGACAGGGGCGTTAGATGGCTACACCTTC. This codes for CASRTTGALDGYTF. The variable domain in full, with the rest retrieved from reference TRBV7-9 and TRBJ1-2, is DTGVSQNPRHKITKRGQNVTFRCDPISEHNRLYWYRQTLGQGPEFLTYFQNEAQLEKSRLLSDRFSAERPKGSFSTLEIQRTEQGDSAMYLCASRTTGALDGYTFGSGTRLTVV.

The V and J genes are TRBV11-2 and TRBJ2-1; 7 nucleotides match TRBD1. The CDR3 is made up of 15 amino acids. Germline lookup yields CDR1 SGHAT and CDR2 FQNNGV. V lost 7 bases and J lost 7; bases outside the gene matches: 13. DNA of the CDR3: TGTGCCAGCAACTCGGGTGCGACAGGGTCGAATGAGCAGTTCTTC. Its translation: CASNSGATGSNEQFF.

This clonotype has only a few counts. V and J are TRBV10-3 and TRBJ2-1; TRBD1 aligns across 11 bases. V trimming: 2 bases; J trimming: 8 bases; junction bases outside the gene matches: 5. The germline V gene has CDR1 ENHRY and CDR2 SYGVKD. CDR3 length equals 15 residues. Here the CDR3 reads CAISESWDRGDEQFF. CDR3 in DNA: TGTGCCATCAGTGAGAGTTGGGACAGGGGGGATGAGCAGTTCTTC.

About this clonotype: The germline gene is not matched at one end of the junction; a read error may be the cause. The chain recombines TRBV11-3 with TRBJ2-2, with 12 bases matching TRBD2. The CDR3 runs 16 residues. The germline gives CDR1 SGHNT, CDR2 YENEEA. The CDR3 reads CASSLGLAGRTGEMFF. The CDR3 DNA reads TGTGCTAGCAGCTTAGGACTAGCGGGACGGACCGGGGAGATGTTTTTT.

As regards this clonotype: One end of the junction is discordant with germline, which a read error may explain. V gene TRBV11-2 combines with J gene TRBJ2-3; 9 bases fit TRBD2. The germline V gene encodes CDR1 SGHAT and CDR2 FQNNGV. This CDR3 is built from 14 residues. The CDR3 protein is CASSLGLAKDTKYF. The CDR3 DNA is TGTGCCAGCAGTTTAGGACTAGCGAAAGATACGAAGTATTTT.

This clonotype was detected only a few times. The chain recombines TRBV5-4 with TRBJ2-7; D possibly matches TRBD1 or TRBD2 (6 bases each). Germline CDR1 reads SGHNT; CDR2 reads YYREEE (reference sequence). This CDR3 spans 16 amino acids. Trimming removed 4 bases from V and 5 bases from J, with 22 bases in between. The CDR3 here is CASSPKVQGGADEQYF. The CDR3 nucleotides are TGTGCCAGCAGCCCCAAAGTACAGGGAGGCGCCGACGAGCAGTACTTC.